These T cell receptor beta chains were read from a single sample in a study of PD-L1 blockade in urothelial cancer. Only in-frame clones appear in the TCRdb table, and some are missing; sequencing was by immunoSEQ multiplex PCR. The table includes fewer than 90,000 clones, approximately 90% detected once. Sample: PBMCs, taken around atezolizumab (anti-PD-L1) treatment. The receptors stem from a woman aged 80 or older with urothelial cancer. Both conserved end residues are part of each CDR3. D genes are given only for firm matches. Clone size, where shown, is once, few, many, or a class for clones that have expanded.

DNA: TGTGCCAGCACTAGGTTCGGAGGGACGAACACTGAAGCTTTCTTT; CDR3: CASTRFGGTNTEAFF; V: TRBV7-9; D: NA; J: TRBJ1-1; size: NA
DNA: TGCGCCAGCAGCCCCGGCGGGCGGGAGGGGTTAAAGACCCAGTACTTC; CDR3: CASSPGGREGLKTQYF; V: TRBV5-1; D: TRBD2; J: TRBJ2-5; size: NA
DNA: TGTGCCAGCAGTTACGGAAGGAGGGCGGGTCGTGGTGGCTACACCTTC; CDR3: CASSYGRRAGRGGYTF; V: TRBV6-5; D: NA; J: TRBJ1-2; size: NA
DNA: TGTGCCAGCAGTGTAGTGGGGAGTAACTACGAGCAGTACTTC; CDR3: CASSVVGSNYEQYF; V: TRBV6-1; D: NA; J: TRBJ2-7; size: NA
DNA: TGTGCCACCAGCAGAGATAGGGCGGGAGGGTCAGATACGCAGTATTTT; CDR3: CATSRDRAGGSDTQYF; V: TRBV15; D: TRBD2; J: TRBJ2-3; size: NA
DNA: TGTGCCAGCAGCTTAGCGTCGCGGGAGAGGGGTGAGCAGTTCTTC; CDR3: CASSLASRERGEQFF; V: TRBV7-8; D: TRBD2; J: TRBJ2-1; size: NA
DNA: TGTGCCAGCAGCGTGGGGGGACAGCAGAACACTGAAGCTTTCTTT; CDR3: CASSVGGQQNTEAFF; V: TRBV9; D: TRBD1; J: TRBJ1-1; size: NA
DNA: TGTGCCAGCAGTCCCGGGACTAGCGGGAGGGCCAGTATTAGGAATGAGCAGTTCTTC; CDR3: CASSPGTSGRASIRNEQFF; V: TRBV6-7; D: TRBD2; J: TRBJ2-1; size: NA
DNA: TGTGCCAGCAGTGTGGGACAGATGAACACTGAAGCTTTCTTT; CDR3: CASSVGQMNTEAFF; V: TRBV28; D: TRBD1; J: TRBJ1-1; size: NA
DNA: TGTGCCAGCAGTTACTCGACCGGACTACTAGGAGAGCAGTACTTC; CDR3: CASSYSTGLLGEQYF; V: TRBV6-6; D: NA; J: TRBJ2-7; size: once
DNA: TGTGCCAGCAGCGTAGGACAACCGGCAGATACGCAGTATTTT; CDR3: CASSVGQPADTQYF; V: TRBV9; D: NA; J: TRBJ2-3; size: NA
DNA: TGTGCCAGCAGCCCGGACAGGGCAGGGGCCTACGAGCAGTACTTC; CDR3: CASSPDRAGAYEQYF; V: TRBV7-2; D: TRBD1; J: TRBJ2-7; size: NA
DNA: TGCGCCAGCAGCCAAGAAAGCGGGAGGGTCACTAGCACAGATACGCAGTATTTT; CDR3: CASSQESGRVTSTDTQYF; V: TRBV4-1; D: TRBD2; J: TRBJ2-3; size: NA
DNA: TGTGCCAGTAATTTGCAGGGATACTACAATGAGCAGTTCTTC; CDR3: CASNLQGYYNEQFF; V: TRBV19; D: NA; J: TRBJ2-1; size: NA
DNA: TGCGCCAGCAGCCCGGGACTGGCCTTGAGCGAGCAGTACTTC; CDR3: CASSPGLALSEQYF; V: TRBV5-1; D: NA; J: TRBJ2-7; size: NA
DNA: TGTGCCATCAGTGACAAGGACAGGGACAATCAGCCCCAGCATTTT; CDR3: CAISDKDRDNQPQHF; V: TRBV10-3; D: TRBD1; J: TRBJ1-5; size: NA
DNA: TGTGCCAGCACCGAAGGGGGGGCTGGGGCCAACGTCCTGACTTTC; CDR3: CASTEGGAGANVLTF; V: TRBV6-1; D: NA; J: TRBJ2-6; size: NA
DNA: TGTGCCAGCAGCCAAGCAGCGGGAGATGATACGCAGTATTTT; CDR3: CASSQAAGDDTQYF; V: TRBV4-2; D: TRBD2; J: TRBJ2-3; size: NA
DNA: TGTGCCAGCAGCGTAGGACAGGGACCAAATTACGAGCAGTACTTC; CDR3: CASSVGQGPNYEQYF; V: TRBV9; D: TRBD1; J: TRBJ2-7; size: once
DNA: TGTGCCAGCTCCCCCTCCGGGTCGGGCAATGAGCAGTTCTTC; CDR3: CASSPSGSGNEQFF; V: TRBV18; D: NA; J: TRBJ2-1; size: NA
DNA: TGTGCCAGCTCACAGGCCACTGGGGGGTACACTGAAGCTTTCTTT; CDR3: CASSQATGGYTEAFF; V: TRBV18; D: NA; J: TRBJ1-1; size: NA
DNA: TGTGCCAGCAGCGTAGCTACGGAACAGGGTCGTACTAACTATGGCTACACCTTC; CDR3: CASSVATEQGRTNYGYTF; V: TRBV9; D: NA; J: TRBJ1-2; size: few
DNA: TGTGCCACCCGGGACTTTGAAGCTTTCTTT; CDR3: CATRDFEAFF; V: TRBV28; D: NA; J: TRBJ1-1; size: NA
DNA: TGTGCCAGTAGTCCGCGGGGTAGGGGGCTACCCTTTTCTGGCTACACCTTC; CDR3: CASSPRGRGLPFSGYTF; V: TRBV19; D: TRBD1; J: TRBJ1-2; size: once
DNA: TGTGCCAGCAGTTTATCGGAGTCTAGTAGGCTGTTCAGTGGTGAGCAGTTCTTC; CDR3: CASSLSESSRLFSGEQFF; V: TRBV27; D: NA; J: TRBJ2-1; size: NA
DNA: TGTGCCAGCAGCCCAGCCGGACAGGGAGGAGACTATGGCTACACCTTC; CDR3: CASSPAGQGGDYGYTF; V: TRBV11-1; D: TRBD1; J: TRBJ1-2; size: NA
DNA: TGTGCCAGCACCAACCAACTGGGGACTAGCTCCTACAATGAGCAGTTCTTC; CDR3: CASTNQLGTSSYNEQFF; V: TRBV2; D: TRBD2; J: TRBJ2-1; size: NA
DNA: TGTGCCAGCAGCCATCGGAGTGAAGCTTTCTTT; CDR3: CASSHRSEAFF; V: TRBV28; D: NA; J: TRBJ1-1; size: NA
DNA: TGTGCCAGCAGTTTCTTTTGGCACGAAGCTTTCTTT; CDR3: CASSFFWHEAFF; V: TRBV28; D: NA; J: TRBJ1-1; size: NA
DNA: TGTGCCAGCAGCCCGGGGGGGCGAGGATCCTACGAGCAGTACTTC; CDR3: CASSPGGRGSYEQYF; V: TRBV9; D: TRBD2; J: TRBJ2-7; size: few
DNA: TGTGCCAGCAGCCCGGCGGTTGACACCATATATTTT; CDR3: CASSPAVDTIYF; V: TRBV7-9; D: NA; J: TRBJ1-3; size: NA
DNA: TGTGCCAGCAGCCAAGTTTGGGCGGGACGGAAAGAGACCCAGTACTTC; CDR3: CASSQVWAGRKETQYF; V: TRBV4-2; D: NA; J: TRBJ2-5; size: NA
DNA: TGTGCCAGCAGCGTAGATCTGGGCCTAGCGGGAGCTTATGAGCAGTTCTTC; CDR3: CASSVDLGLAGAYEQFF; V: TRBV9; D: TRBD2; J: TRBJ2-1; size: once
DNA: TGTGCCAGCAGCGGACAGGGCGGCTCATACGAGCAGTACTTC; CDR3: CASSGQGGSYEQYF; V: TRBV2; D: TRBD1; J: TRBJ2-7; size: NA
DNA: TGTGCCAGCACCCAGGGTACTAATGAAAAACTGTTTTTT; CDR3: CASTQGTNEKLFF; V: TRBV2; D: NA; J: TRBJ1-4; size: NA
DNA: TGTGCCATCAGTGAGTCCTACGGTGGCTACACCTTC; CDR3: CAISESYGGYTF; V: TRBV10-3; D: NA; J: TRBJ1-2; size: NA
DNA: TGTGCCTGGAGTGTACCAGTAACCACCGGGGAGCTGTTTTTT; CDR3: CAWSVPVTTGELFF; V: TRBV30; D: NA; J: TRBJ2-2; size: NA
DNA: TGTGCCAGCAGTGAAAGTGGAGGTCTAAATCAGCCCCAGCATTTT; CDR3: CASSESGGLNQPQHF; V: TRBV6-1; D: NA; J: TRBJ1-5; size: NA
DNA: TGCGCCAGCAGCTTGACTAGTGCAGATACGCAGTATTTT; CDR3: CASSLTSADTQYF; V: TRBV5-1; D: NA; J: TRBJ2-3; size: NA
DNA: TGTGCCAGCAGTTTATATGCAGGGCGCAATCAGCCCCAGCATTTT; CDR3: CASSLYAGRNQPQHF; V: TRBV27; D: NA; J: TRBJ1-5; size: NA
DNA: TGCGCCAGCCCTCCCCGTCGACAGGGGAGGGAGCTGTTTTTT; CDR3: CASPPRRQGRELFF; V: TRBV23-1; D: TRBD1; J: TRBJ2-2; size: NA
DNA: TGCGCCAGCAGTCAAGCAGGACAGTTTTTCCCTCCTCCCCCCTACGAGCAGTACTTC; CDR3: CASSQAGQFFPPPPYEQYF; V: TRBV23-1; D: NA; J: TRBJ2-7; size: NA
DNA: TGTGCCAGTAGTATCTTGACTAGCGGGATTCAAGAGACCCAGTACTTC; CDR3: CASSILTSGIQETQYF; V: TRBV19; D: TRBD2; J: TRBJ2-5; size: NA
DNA: TGTGCCACCAAAGAGGGAGCCCGGGCTATAGATACGCAGTATTTT; CDR3: CATKEGARAIDTQYF; V: TRBV6-6; D: NA; J: TRBJ2-3; size: NA
DNA: TGCGCCAGCAGCCCGCGGGGGGGCCTCCTCCAAGAGACCCAGTACTTC; CDR3: CASSPRGGLLQETQYF; V: TRBV5-1; D: TRBD2; J: TRBJ2-5; size: NA
DNA: TGTGCCAGCAGCGACCCCGAGGGAAGGAACTCCTACGAGCAGTACTTC; CDR3: CASSDPEGRNSYEQYF; V: TRBV9; D: NA; J: TRBJ2-7; size: NA
DNA: TGTGCCAGCAGCCTAGACAGGGGGCGGCTTGCTGAAGCTTTCTTT; CDR3: CASSLDRGRLAEAFF; V: TRBV7-2; D: TRBD1; J: TRBJ1-1; size: NA
DNA: TGCAGCGTTGAGGCGGTCCTAATATACAATGAGCAGTTCTTC; CDR3: CSVEAVLIYNEQFF; V: TRBV29-1; D: NA; J: TRBJ2-1; size: once
DNA: TGTGCCAGCAGCCCCGTCGGGTTTGAAGCTTTCTTT; CDR3: CASSPVGFEAFF; V: TRBV28; D: NA; J: TRBJ1-1; size: NA
DNA: TGCGCCAGCAGCCAACTCTACCCTATCGAGCAGTACTTC; CDR3: CASSQLYPIEQYF; V: TRBV4-1; D: NA; J: TRBJ2-7; size: NA
DNA: TGTGCTAGTGGTTCCCCTCGGGGGACCCAGTACTTC; CDR3: CASGSPRGTQYF; V: TRBV12-5; D: NA; J: TRBJ2-5; size: once
DNA: TGTGCCGCCGGACAGGGGCTGGGGCAGTTCTTC; CDR3: CAAGQGLGQFF; V: TRBV28; D: TRBD1; J: TRBJ2-1; size: NA
DNA: TGTGCCAGCAGCAGCCGACAGGGTGTCTACGAGCAGTACTTC; CDR3: CASSSRQGVYEQYF; V: TRBV14; D: TRBD1; J: TRBJ2-7; size: NA
DNA: TGTGCCAGCAGCGTAACTAGCGGGAGCACAGATACGCAGTATTTT; CDR3: CASSVTSGSTDTQYF; V: TRBV9; D: TRBD2; J: TRBJ2-3; size: NA
DNA: TGTGCCAGCAGTTTAGAACAGGGGAGATATCAGCCCCAGCATTTT; CDR3: CASSLEQGRYQPQHF; V: TRBV28; D: TRBD1; J: TRBJ1-5; size: NA
DNA: TGTGCCAGCAGCTTAGCAGCGCCTACGAACACCGGGGAGCTGTTTTTT; CDR3: CASSLAAPTNTGELFF; V: TRBV7-9; D: NA; J: TRBJ2-2; size: NA
DNA: TGTGCCAGCAGCTCCACTAGCCTGAATGAGCAGTTCTTC; CDR3: CASSSTSLNEQFF; V: TRBV5-4; D: NA; J: TRBJ2-1; size: NA